These 10 T cell receptor beta chains were all obtained from the same sample, sequenced in a study of shared clonotypes between healthy human individuals. Only in-frame clones appear in the TCRdb table, and some are missing; sequencing was by immunoSEQ multiplex PCR. The sample records under 600,000 clones, about 96% being singletons. The sequenced material came from naive CD4+ T cells sorted from blood. The subset is: CD45RA+ positively selected. All receptors derive from a woman in her twenties or thirties in good health.

V and J are TRBV19 and TRBJ2-1, with 10 bases fitting TRBD1. Germline CDR1 reads LNHDA; CDR2 reads SQIVND (reference sequence). J was trimmed by 8 bases and V by 7 bases; bases with no gene match: 5. The CDR3 totals 13 residues. CDR3 DNA: TGTGCCAGTACGGACAGGGGGTTCGATGAGCAGTTCTTC. This codes for CASTDRGFDEQFF.

The CDR3 here is CAAGVQGGGQPQHF. DNA for the CDR3: TGTGCCGCGGGGGTACAGGGAGGAGGGCAGCCCCAGCATTTT. The chain uses TRBV28 and TRBJ1-5; TRBD1 is a possible D gene (6 bases). Looked up from germline, CDR1 is MDHEN and CDR2 is SYDVKM. The V gene lost 11 bases and the J gene lost 7 bases, with 21 bases spanning the gap. The CDR3 consists of 14 residues.

The V call is TRBV7-9, the J call TRBJ2-3; a possible D gene is TRBD1 (6 bases). The CDR3 extends over 17 amino acids. Germline CDR1 is SEHNR and CDR2 is FQNEAQ (reference sequence). Trimming left V 1 base short and J 0 bases short, with 14 bases between. CDR3 nucleotides: TGTGCCAGCAGCTTAGGGTTCGCAGGGGTTAGCACAGATACGCAGTATTTT. As protein: CASSLGFAGVSTDTQYF.

The chain carries TRBV5-1 and TRBJ2-3, with D perhaps TRBD2 (6 bases). Trimming removed 6 bases from V and 0 bases from J, with 14 bases in between. The CDR3 extends over 15 amino acids. Germline lookup yields CDR1 SGHRS and CDR2 YFSETQ. In DNA, the CDR3 is TGCGCCAGCATTCACGGGGACTCTAGCACAGATACGCAGTATTTT. Translated, it gives CASIHGDSSTDTQYF. Using reference TRBV5-1 and TRBJ2-3 for the parts outside the CDR3, the full variable domain is KAGVTQTPRYLIKTRGQQVTLSCSPISGHRSVSWYQQTPGQGLQFLFEYFSETQRNKGNFPGRFSGRQFSNSRSEMNVSTLELGDSALYLCASIHGDSSTDTQYFGPGTRLTVL.

This sequence joins TRBV7-2 and TRBJ2-1, with 12 bases matching TRBD2. The CDR3 extends over 18 amino acids. The V and J ends lost 4 bases and 0 bases, in that order; junction bases with no gene match: 7. Germline-derived CDR1 and CDR2 are SGHTA and FQGNSA. The DNA for the CDR3 is TGTGCCAGCAGCTCCGGGACTAGCGGGCTGAGCTCCTACAATGAGCAGTTCTTC. This codes for CASSSGTSGLSSYNEQFF.

This chain links TRBV10-3 with TRBJ2-7; 12 bases line up with TRBD2. V shed 3 bases and J 3 bases; nucleotides not matched to a gene: 3. Per germline, CDR1 ENHRY and CDR2 SYGVKD. This CDR3 is 15 amino acids long. CDR3 sequence: CAISDPTSGSYEQYF. The DNA for the CDR3 is TGTGCCATCAGTGATCCGACTAGCGGGAGCTACGAGCAGTACTTC.

This chain links TRBV5-5 with TRBJ2-1; 8 nucleotides align to TRBD1. This CDR3 is built from 15 residues. V shed 2 bases, J shed 5 bases, and the junction held 6 bases outside the gene matches. Germline V gene lookup returns CDR1 SGHKS and CDR2 YYEKEE (reference sequence). CDR3 residues: CASSFVGTGNNEQFF. DNA for the CDR3: TGTGCCAGCAGCTTCGTTGGGACAGGCAACAATGAGCAGTTCTTC.

A remark on this clone: Other DNA sequences from this sample encode an identical CDR3 as well. The V gene is TRBV5-1, the J gene TRBJ2-7; the match to TRBD2 covers 11 bases. V lost 0 bases to trimming and J lost 3 bases; unmatched junction nucleotides: 2. In germline, CDR1 is SGHRS, CDR2 YFSETQ. The CDR3 totals 15 residues. The CDR3 DNA reads TGCGCCAGCAGCTTGGCAGGGACTAGCGGCTACGAGCAGTACTTC. It encodes CASSLAGTSGYEQYF.

The V and J genes are TRBV19 and TRBJ1-4; 7 positions match TRBD1. The CDR3 length is 15 residues. Per germline, CDR1 LNHDA and CDR2 SQIVND (reference sequence). V lost 4 bases, J lost 4 bases, and 6 bases stayed unmatched. CDR3 amino acids: CASSRGQAFNEKLFF. In DNA form, the CDR3 reads TGTGCCAGTAGTAGAGGACAGGCGTTTAATGAAAAACTGTTTTTT.

V usage is TRBV19 and J usage is TRBJ2-7; D might be TRBD1 or TRBD2, each matching 6 bases. The CDR3 has 15 amino acids. The V end lost 3 bases, the J end lost 1 base, and 13 bases lay between the germline ends. Germline lookup yields CDR1 LNHDA and CDR2 SQIVND (reference sequence). In nucleotides, the CDR3 is TGTGCCAGTAGTATCGGGGGCATGAGTTCCTACGAGCAGTACTTC. Protein sequence: CASSIGGMSSYEQYF.